Listed below are T cell receptor beta chains from one sample, sequenced in a study of cytomegalovirus exposure and HLA in healthy donors. The repertoire was sequenced with immunoSEQ multiplex PCR; TCRdb's copy has only in-frame clones and lacks some. Of 150,000 to 200,000 clones listed, roughly three quarters are singletons. Sequencing used PBMCs. These receptors all stem from a man aged 18 to 29 in good health and CMV-seropositive. Both conserved end residues are trimmed from each CDR3. Each record gives: V gene, J gene, CDR3 protein.

TRBV7-2	TRBJ1-5	ASSSSSGNDQPQH
TRBV7-2	TRBJ1-2	ASSSETGRSGYT
TRBV5-1	TRBJ1-2	ASSLASGENYGYT
TRBV5-1	TRBJ2-2	ASSLLQGHTGELF
TRBV10-1	TRBJ2-5	ASSARDRGQETQY
TRBV28	TRBJ2-6	ASSSTSGANVLT
TRBV5-1	TRBJ1-5	ASSIVGGDNQPQH
TRBV19	TRBJ1-1	ASSTRQGANTEAF
TRBV10-3	TRBJ1-5	AISESVTGGQPQH
TRBV29-1	TRBJ2-2	SVARGFVNTGELF
TRBV30	TRBJ2-3	AWSIVKSASSTDTQY
TRBV6-5	TRBJ2-2	ASSPSGGAAGELF
TRBV25-1	TRBJ2-5	ASSGAGWEETQY
TRBV6-1	TRBJ2-3	ANRQGSSTDTQY
TRBV4-1	TRBJ1-5	ASSQDLFSGQVGNQPQH
TRBV7-9	TRBJ1-4	ATRPTGNNEKLF
TRBV5-6	TRBJ2-5	ASSSGGPKETQY
TRBV10-2	TRBJ2-6	ASQNSGANVLT
TRBV7-2	TRBJ1-1	ASSLNLGSTEAF
TRBV9	TRBJ1-6	ASRGDSRNSPLH
TRBV7-2	TRBJ1-2	ASSWLGGSNYGYT
TRBV7-9	TRBJ1-5	ASSLSGDRSNQPQH